This section outlines one T cell receptor beta chain sequence together with its context. Germline CDR1 reads LNHDA; CDR2 reads SQIVND (reference sequence). This CDR3 region has 13 residues. V lost 7 bases and J lost 5; bases outside the gene matches: 7. The data belong to a study of metastatic and nonmetastatic thyroid tumors. Until they underwent thyroid surgery, no patient had received any treatment. Per the original data handling: The study took CDR3 differences across clinicopathological groups and made a distant-metastasis classifier for papillary thyroid cancer from them. TCRdb reprocessed the PCR reads via MiXCR. The V and J calls were not made by the authors but by TCRdb's processing. The sample includes about 4,000 clones, approximately 22% of them seen just once.

This TCR was recovered from a male donor with papillary thyroid cancer or a benign thyroid nodule (not recorded which). Some clones in this sample may be carry-over from other donors' samples. The sequencing sample was made of tumor tissue. The rearrangement joins TRBV19 to TRBJ1-2; 7 positions agree with TRBD1. CDR3 coding DNA: TGTGCCAGTACTAGGGACAGCCGATATGGCTACACCTTC. Residues: CASTRDSRYGYTF.